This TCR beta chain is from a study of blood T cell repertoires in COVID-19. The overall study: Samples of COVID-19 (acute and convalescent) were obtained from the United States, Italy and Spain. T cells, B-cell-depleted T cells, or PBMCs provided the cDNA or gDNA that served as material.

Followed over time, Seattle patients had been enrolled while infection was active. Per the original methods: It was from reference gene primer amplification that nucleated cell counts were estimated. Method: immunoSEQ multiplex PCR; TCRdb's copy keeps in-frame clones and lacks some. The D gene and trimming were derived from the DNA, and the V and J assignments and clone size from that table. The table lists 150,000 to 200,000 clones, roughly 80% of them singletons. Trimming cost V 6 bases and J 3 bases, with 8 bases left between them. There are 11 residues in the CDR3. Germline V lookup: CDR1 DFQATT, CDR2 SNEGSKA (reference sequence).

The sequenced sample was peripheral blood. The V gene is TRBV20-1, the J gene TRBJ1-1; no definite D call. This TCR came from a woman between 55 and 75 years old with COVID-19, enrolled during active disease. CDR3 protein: CSAPEYTEAFF. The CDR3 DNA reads TGCAGTGCCCCTGAGTACACTGAAGCTTTCTTT.